These T cell receptor beta chains were read from a single sample in a study of cytomegalovirus exposure and HLA in healthy donors. Here immunoSEQ multiplex PCR was the method, and the copy in TCRdb shows in-frame clones only, minus some. In the table there are 95,000 to 150,000 clones, approximately 80% of which are singletons. Sequenced sample: PBMCs. The receptors here all came from a human donor in good health. CDR3s include the opening cysteine and the closing phenylalanine or tryptophan. The D gene is left open where the match is weak. For some rows the clone size is stated as once, few or many, or as a class when expanded; others skip it.

TRBD2	TRBV11-2	once	TRBJ2-3	TGTGCCAGCAGCTTAGGGACTAGCGGGAGGGTAGATACGCAGTATTTT	CASSLGTSGRVDTQYF
TRBD1	TRBV5-1	.	TRBJ2-5	TGCGCCAGCAGCTGGGGACAGGGCCAAGAGACCCAGTACTTC	CASSWGQGQETQYF
TRBD1	TRBV5-1	once	TRBJ2-6	TGCGCCAGCAGCTTGGGACAGGGGGACTCCTCTGGGGCCAACGTCCTGACTTTC	CASSLGQGDSSGANVLTF
.	TRBV6-1	once	TRBJ2-1	TGTGCCAGCAGTGGGGCGGTGGGGGCCGGCTACAATGAGCAGTTCTTC	CASSGAVGAGYNEQFF
.	TRBV6-5	.	TRBJ2-5	TGTGCCAGCGGAATCCCACTAGGAGAAGAGACCCAGTACTTC	CASGIPLGEETQYF
.	TRBV5-1	.	TRBJ2-3	TGCGCCAGCGGATTAGCGGGCACAGATACGCAGTATTTT	CASGLAGTDTQYF
TRBD1	TRBV28	.	TRBJ2-7	TGTGCCAGCAACCCTGGGACAGGGTTTCGTGAGCAGTACTTC	CASNPGTGFREQYF
TRBD1	TRBV10-3	.	TRBJ2-1	TGTGCCATCCTTGGACAGGGGAGATCCTACAATGAGCAGTTCTTC	CAILGQGRSYNEQFF
.	TRBV2	.	TRBJ1-3	TGTGCCAGCAGCGTCGGGACATTGAACTCTGGAAACACCATATATTTT	CASSVGTLNSGNTIYF
TRBD1	TRBV5-1	.	TRBJ1-3	TGCGCCAGCAGCTCCCTCGGGACAGCTGGAAACACCATATATTTT	CASSSLGTAGNTIYF
.	TRBV29-1	.	TRBJ2-6	TGCAGCGTTGCCAGGGGTTCGAACTCTGGGGCCAACGTCCTGACTTTC	CSVARGSNSGANVLTF
.	TRBV25-1	.	TRBJ1-2	TGTGCCAGCAGTGAGGGGGGGCCCTATGGCTACACCTTC	CASSEGGPYGYTF
.	TRBV28	few	TRBJ2-2	TGTGCCAGCAGAAGACTAGTGCTCGGGGAGCTGTTTTTT	CASRRLVLGELFF
.	TRBV6-5	.	TRBJ2-7	TGTGCCAGCAGTTATTCTCGAGGCTACGAGCAGTACTTC	CASSYSRGYEQYF